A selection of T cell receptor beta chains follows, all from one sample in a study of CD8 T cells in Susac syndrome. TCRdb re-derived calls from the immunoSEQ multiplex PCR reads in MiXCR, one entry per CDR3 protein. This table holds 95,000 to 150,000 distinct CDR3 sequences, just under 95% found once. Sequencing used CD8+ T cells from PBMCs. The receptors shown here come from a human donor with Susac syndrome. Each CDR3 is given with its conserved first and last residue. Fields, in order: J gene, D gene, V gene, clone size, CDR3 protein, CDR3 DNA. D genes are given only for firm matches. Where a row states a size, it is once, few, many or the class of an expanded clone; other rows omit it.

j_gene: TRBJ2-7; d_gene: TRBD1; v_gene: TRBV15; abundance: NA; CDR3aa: CATSRSDRVAHEQYF; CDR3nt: TGTGCCACCAGCAGATCCGACAGGGTGGCCCACGAGCAGTACTTC
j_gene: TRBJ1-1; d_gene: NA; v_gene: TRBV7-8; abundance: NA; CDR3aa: CASSPGGSQYTEAFF; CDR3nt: TGTGCCAGCAGCCCCGGGGGCAGCCAGTACACTGAAGCTTTCTTT
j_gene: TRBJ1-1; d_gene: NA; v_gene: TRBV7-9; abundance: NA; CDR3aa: CASSLGGGAEAFF; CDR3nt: TGTGCCAGCAGCTTAGGTGGGGGCGCGGAAGCTTTCTTT
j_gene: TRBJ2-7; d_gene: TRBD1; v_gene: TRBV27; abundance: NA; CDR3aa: CASSLQGQGIYEQYF; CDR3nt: TGTGCCAGCAGTTTACAGGGACAGGGGATCTACGAGCAGTACTTC
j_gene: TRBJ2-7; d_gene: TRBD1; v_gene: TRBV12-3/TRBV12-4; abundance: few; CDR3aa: CASSPDRGAYEQYF; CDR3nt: TGTGCCAGCAGTCCTGACAGGGGGGCCTACGAGCAGTACTTC
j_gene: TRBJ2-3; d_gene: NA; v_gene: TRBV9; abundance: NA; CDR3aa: CASSVAEAESTDTQYF; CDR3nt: TGTGCCAGCAGCGTAGCGGAAGCGGAGAGCACAGATACGCAGTATTTT
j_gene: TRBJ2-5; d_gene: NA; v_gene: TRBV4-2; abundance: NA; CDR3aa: CASSQVPLEGGIETQYF; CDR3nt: TGTGCCAGCAGCCAAGTGCCCCTCGAGGGGGGAATAGAGACCCAGTACTTC
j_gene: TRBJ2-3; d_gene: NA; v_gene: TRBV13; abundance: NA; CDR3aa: CASSSEGSSTDTQYF; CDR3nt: TGTGCCAGCAGCTCGGAGGGGTCTAGCACAGATACGCAGTATTTT
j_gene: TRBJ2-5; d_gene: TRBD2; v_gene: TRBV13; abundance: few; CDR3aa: CASSPTSGGGETQYF; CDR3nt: TGTGCCAGCAGCCCCACGAGCGGGGGGGGAGAGACCCAGTACTTC
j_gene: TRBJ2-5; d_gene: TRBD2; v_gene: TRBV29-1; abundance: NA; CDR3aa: CSVRAGGQETQYF; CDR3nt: TGCAGCGTTCGAGCGGGGGGGCAAGAGACCCAGTACTTC
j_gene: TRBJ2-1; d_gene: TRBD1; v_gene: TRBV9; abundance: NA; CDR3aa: CASSVERGLQFF; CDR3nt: TGTGCCAGCAGCGTAGAAAGGGGGCTTCAATTCTTC
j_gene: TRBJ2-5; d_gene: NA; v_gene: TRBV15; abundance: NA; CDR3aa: CATSRVQETQYF; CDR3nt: TGTGCCACCAGCAGAGTCCAAGAGACCCAGTACTTC
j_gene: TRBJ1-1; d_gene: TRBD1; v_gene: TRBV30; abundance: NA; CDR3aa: CAWSVQGDTEAFF; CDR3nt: TGTGCCTGGAGTGTACAGGGGGACACTGAAGCTTTCTTT
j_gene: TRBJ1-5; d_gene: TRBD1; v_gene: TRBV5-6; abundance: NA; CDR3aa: CASSPWTGNRPQHF; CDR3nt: TGTGCCAGCAGCCCGTGGACAGGGAACCGGCCCCAGCATTTT
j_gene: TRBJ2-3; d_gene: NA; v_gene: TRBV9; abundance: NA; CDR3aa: CASSPSGVSGTDTQYF; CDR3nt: TGTGCCAGCAGCCCCAGTGGAGTCTCTGGCACAGATACGCAGTATTTT
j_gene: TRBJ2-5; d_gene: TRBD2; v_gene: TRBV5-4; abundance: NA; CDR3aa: CASSQLATEETQYF; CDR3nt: TGTGCCAGCAGCCAACTAGCGACCGAAGAGACCCAGTACTTC
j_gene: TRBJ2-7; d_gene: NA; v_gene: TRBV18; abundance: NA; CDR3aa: CASSPEAGPSYEQYF; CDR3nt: TGTGCCAGCTCACCAGAGGCGGGGCCCTCCTACGAGCAGTACTTC
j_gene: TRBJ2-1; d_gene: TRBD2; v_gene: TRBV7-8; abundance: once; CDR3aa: CASSSERGGRIPSTGEQFF; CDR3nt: TGTGCCAGCAGCTCAGAGCGGGGGGGCCGAATCCCCTCTACAGGTGAGCAGTTCTTC
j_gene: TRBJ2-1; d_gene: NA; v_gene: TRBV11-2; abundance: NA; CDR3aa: CASSSTGLDNEQFF; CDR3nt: TGTGCCAGCAGCTCGACCGGCCTTGACAATGAGCAGTTCTTC
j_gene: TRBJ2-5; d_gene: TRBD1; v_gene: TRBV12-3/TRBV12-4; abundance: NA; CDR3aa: CASRGDSQETQYF; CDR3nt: TGTGCCAGCAGAGGGGACAGCCAAGAGACCCAGTACTTC
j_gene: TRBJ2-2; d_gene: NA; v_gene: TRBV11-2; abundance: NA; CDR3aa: CASSPGRGGELFF; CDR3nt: TGTGCCAGCAGTCCGGGACGTGGCGGGGAGCTGTTTTTT
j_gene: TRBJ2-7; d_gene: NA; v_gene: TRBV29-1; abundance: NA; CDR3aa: CSVEWTDSYEQYF; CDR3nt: TGCAGCGTTGAATGGACGGACTCCTACGAGCAGTACTTC
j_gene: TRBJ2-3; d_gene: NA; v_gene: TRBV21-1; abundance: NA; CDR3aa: CASSKVARGEGTDTQYF; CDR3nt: TGTGCCAGCAGCAAAGTCGCCAGGGGAGAGGGCACAGATACGCAGTATTTT
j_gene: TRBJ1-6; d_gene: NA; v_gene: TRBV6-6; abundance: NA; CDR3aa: CASSYSGAPRNSPLHF; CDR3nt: TGTGCCAGCAGTTACTCAGGGGCGCCTCGTAATTCACCCCTCCACTTT
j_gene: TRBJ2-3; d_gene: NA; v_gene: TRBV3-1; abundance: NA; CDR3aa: CASSSQQGSTDTQYF; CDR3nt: TGTGCCAGCAGCTCTCAACAGGGATCCACAGATACGCAGTATTTT
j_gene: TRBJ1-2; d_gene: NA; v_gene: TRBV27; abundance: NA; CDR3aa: CASSSLGHPGYTF; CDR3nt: TGTGCCAGCAGTTCCCTTGGGCATCCCGGCTACACCTTC
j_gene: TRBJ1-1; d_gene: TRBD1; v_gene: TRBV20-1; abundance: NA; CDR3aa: CSARGGQRNTEAFF; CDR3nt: TGCAGTGCTAGAGGGGGACAGAGAAACACTGAAGCTTTCTTT
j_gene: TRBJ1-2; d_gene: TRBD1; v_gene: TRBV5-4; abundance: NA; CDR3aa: CASRYDRVNGYTF; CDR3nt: TGTGCCAGCAGATATGACAGGGTCAATGGCTACACCTTC
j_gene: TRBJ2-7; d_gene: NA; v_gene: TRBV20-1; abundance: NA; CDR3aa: CSAHSTRARNEQYF; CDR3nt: TGCAGTGCTCACAGCACCAGGGCTCGGAACGAGCAGTACTTC
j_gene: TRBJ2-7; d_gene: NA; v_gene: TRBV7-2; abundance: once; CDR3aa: CASTMGFDYEQYF; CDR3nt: TGTGCCAGCACCATGGGTTTCGACTACGAGCAGTACTTC
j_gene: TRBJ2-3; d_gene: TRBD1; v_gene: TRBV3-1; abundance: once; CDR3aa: CASSQEESQGKDTQYF; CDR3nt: TGTGCCAGCAGCCAAGAAGAATCACAGGGGAAAGATACGCAGTATTTT
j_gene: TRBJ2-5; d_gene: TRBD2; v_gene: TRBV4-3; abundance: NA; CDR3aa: CASSQIAGDQETQYF; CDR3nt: TGCGCCAGCAGCCAAATAGCGGGGGACCAAGAGACCCAGTACTTC
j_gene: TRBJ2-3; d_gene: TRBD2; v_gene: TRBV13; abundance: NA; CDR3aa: CASGLRGGSHTDTQYF; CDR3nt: TGTGCCAGCGGTTTGCGGGGGGGGAGCCACACAGATACGCAGTATTTT
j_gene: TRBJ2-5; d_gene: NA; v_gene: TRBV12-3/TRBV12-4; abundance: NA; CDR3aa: CASSPNQETQYF; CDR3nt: TGTGCCAGCAGTCCTAACCAAGAGACCCAGTACTTC
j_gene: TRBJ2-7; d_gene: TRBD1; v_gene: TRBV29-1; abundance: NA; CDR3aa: CSVLPRDSPSYEQYF; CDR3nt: TGCAGCGTCCTACCAAGGGACAGTCCCTCCTACGAGCAGTACTTC
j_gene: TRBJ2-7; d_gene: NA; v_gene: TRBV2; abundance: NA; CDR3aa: CASSDRAYEQYF; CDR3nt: TGTGCCAGCAGTGACAGAGCGTACGAGCAGTACTTC